Presented here are 11 T cell receptor beta chains from one specimen sequenced in a study of shared clonotypes between healthy human individuals. Profiling relied on immunoSEQ multiplex PCR, and the TCRdb table lists in-frame clones only, not all of them. The sample contains over 1.5 million clones, 95% to 99% of which appear only once. Sequencing was performed on naive CD4+ T cells sorted from blood. Subset: CD45RA+ positively selected. These receptors were collected from a man under 40 in good health.

The V gene is TRBV5-4, the J gene TRBJ2-1; D is unclear. The germline V gene has CDR1 SGHNT and CDR2 YYREEE (reference sequence). Trimming took off 0 bases at V and 6 bases at J, with 10 bases between the two ends. The CDR3 has 14 amino acids. The CDR3 bases are TGTGCCAGCAGCTTGGTTGGATTTCCCAATGAGCAGTTCTTC. Translating gives CASSLVGFPNEQFF.

This rearrangement joins TRBV7-3 to TRBJ2-1; 12 nucleotides match TRBD2. Looked up from germline, CDR1 is SGHTA and CDR2 is FQGTGA. There are 16 residues in the CDR3. Unmatched junction bases numbered 5, after V lost 1 base and J lost 7 bases. In DNA form, the CDR3 reads TGTGCCAGCAGCTTAAAAGGGACTAGCGGGTGGAATGAGCAGTTCTTC. It codes for CASSLKGTSGWNEQFF.

The chain uses TRBV27 and TRBJ2-7, with D perhaps matching TRBD1 (5 bases). The V and J ends lost 9 bases and 4 bases respectively, with 28 bases between them. Germline V CDR1 and CDR2: MNHEY, SMNVEV (reference sequence). There are 17 residues in the CDR3. CDR3 DNA: TGTGCCAGTCGACCTGCCCCTGACTGGGGCGTCGTTTACGAGCAGTACTTC. Its translation: CASRPAPDWGVVYEQYF.

The V and J genes are TRBV9 and TRBJ1-1; D gene uncertain. This CDR3 is built from 15 residues. V shed 3 bases and J shed 1 base, with 13 bases lying between them. CDR1 is SGDLS, CDR2 YYNGEE, per germline. The CDR3 DNA follows: TGTGCCAGCAGCGCGCCGGAAGGGAGGAACACTGAAGCTTTCTTT. This translates into CASSAPEGRNTEAFF.

The chain has TRBV25-1 and TRBJ2-7; 9 bases line up with TRBD2. Germline V CDR1 and CDR2: MGHDK, SYGVNS. Trimming cost V 6 bases and J 5 bases; bases outside gene matches: 5. This CDR3 comprises 13 residues. The CDR3: CASRIAGADEQYF. Written as DNA, the CDR3 is TGTGCCAGCAGAATAGCGGGAGCTGACGAGCAGTACTTC.

The chain couples TRBV6-6 to TRBJ2-5; no definite D call. CDR1 is MNHNY and CDR2 is SVGAGI in the germline V gene (reference sequence). The CDR3 runs 14 residues. Trimming took 2 bases from V and 2 from J, leaving 9 bases between them. CDR3 sequence reads: CASSYVREQETQYF. The CDR3 nucleotides are TGTGCCAGCAGTTACGTACGCGAACAAGAGACCCAGTACTTC.

This chain uses TRBV5-1 with TRBJ2-7; unclear D gene. The CDR3 is 13 residues long. The germline V and J ends were trimmed by 0 bases and 7 bases, with 11 bases remaining between them. Per the germline V gene, CDR1 is SGHRS and CDR2 is YFSETQ. CDR3: CASSLGKDAEQYF. The CDR3 nucleotides are TGCGCCAGCAGCTTGGGTAAGGACGCGGAGCAGTACTTC.

V is TRBV19 and J is TRBJ2-7, with D perhaps given as TRBD1 or TRBD2 (5 bases each). V shed 7 bases and J shed 5 bases, with 21 bases lying between them. In germline, CDR1 is LNHDA, CDR2 SQIVND (reference sequence). The CDR3 covers 15 residues. CDR3 amino acids: CASTPGPRIGNEQYF. CDR3 sequence (DNA): TGTGCCAGTACCCCGGGACCGCGCATTGGCAACGAGCAGTACTTC.

V usage is TRBV7-2 and J usage is TRBJ1-3; D gene uncertain. The length of the CDR3 is 13 residues. Trimming removed 7 bases at V and 2 bases at J, with 9 bases between. Germline values: CDR1 SGHTA, CDR2 FQGNSA. Here the CDR3 reads CASTSGPGNTIYF. DNA for the CDR3: TGTGCCAGCACCTCGGGCCCTGGAAACACCATATATTTT. Drawing the rest from reference TRBV7-2 and TRBJ1-3, the complete variable domain is GAGVSQSPSNKVTEKGKDVELRCDPISGHTALYWYRQSLGQGLEFLIYFQGNSAPDKSGLPSDRFSAERTGGSVSTLTIQRTQQEDSAVYLCASTSGPGNTIYFGEGSWLTVV.

The chain joins TRBV4-1 to TRBJ2-2; TRBD2 agrees at 7 bases. V trimming: 0 bases; J trimming: 0 bases; junction bases outside the gene matches: 10. Looked up from germline, CDR1 is MGHRA and CDR2 is YSYEKL. CDR3 size: 19 residues. CDR3 sequence (DNA): TGCGCCAGCAGCCAAGAAAGGGTAGGGCTAGCGGCGAACACCGGGGAGCTGTTTTTT. Encoded protein: CASSQERVGLAANTGELFF.

The chain uses TRBV4-3 and TRBJ1-2; no clear D. CDR3 length equals 13 residues. Trimming left V 4 bases short and J 4 bases short, with 10 bases between. Germline lookup yields CDR1 LGHNA and CDR2 YSLEER. CDR3 protein: CASSRGSGYGYTF. The CDR3 DNA reads TGCGCCAGCAGCCGCGGTTCAGGCTATGGCTACACCTTC.